The present entry profiles one T cell receptor beta chain with its context. These data come from a study of blood T cell repertoires in COVID-19. Original handling: From reference gene primer amplification, estimates of nucleated cell counts were derived. Some clones are missing from TCRdb's copy, which holds only in-frame ones; the method was immunoSEQ multiplex PCR. The V and J calls and the clone size are those of that table, but D and trimming were determined from the DNA. Of a few hundred thousand clones listed, around 86% were seen once; the top ten hold 1%. V lost 3 bases to trimming and J lost 6 bases; unmatched junction nucleotides: 7. Germline V CDR1 and CDR2: KGHSH, LQKENI. The CDR3 is 15 residues long.

The chain has TRBV18 and TRBJ2-2, with 7 bases aligning to TRBD1. The source material was peripheral blood. The TCR sequence derives from a man aged 50-60 years with active or convalescent COVID-19. The CDR3 loop is CASSPGEGASGELFF. In nucleotides, the CDR3 is TGTGCCAGCTCACCGGGTGAGGGGGCGTCCGGGGAGCTGTTTTTT.